This T cell receptor (beta chain) came from a study of T cell clonality in common variable immunodeficiency. Both groups were predominantly of Caucasian heritage. Looked up from germline, CDR1 is SGHTA and CDR2 is FQGNSA. The CDR3 totals 13 residues. Clones were read by immunoSEQ multiplex PCR, and TCRdb kept only the in-frame ones, dropping some. The specimen gives about 43,000 clones without singletons; the ten biggest hold around 2.1%. This clone showed up just a few times. The CDR3 end falls 3 residues outside the read, so it is completed with the germline J gene. The chain links TRBV7-2 to TRBJ1-4; no definite D call. Input material: peripheral blood mononuclear cells. The clonotype originates from a person between 18 and 70 years old in good health. Partial CDR3 DNA: TGTGCCAGCAGCGGTAACGAGGTCTCACCA. Protein sequence: CASSGNEVSP. The complete CDR3 protein is CASSGNEVSPLFF.